What follows are 20 T cell receptor beta chains derived from one specimen sequenced in a study. TCRdb analysed the RT-PCR reads with MiXCR anew, one entry per CDR3 protein. The data hold about 680,000 distinct CDR3 sequences, with 13% to 15% observed a single time. The sequenced material came from memory CD4+ T cells from blood. These receptors all stem from a female donor in good health, serving as a healthy control.

This clonotype has only a few counts. The rearrangement joins TRBV6-2 or TRBV6-3 to TRBJ2-5; weak D call: TRBD2 (6 bases). Germline V gives CDR1 MNHEY, CDR2 SVGEGT. Trimming shortened V by 8 bases and J by 9 bases, and 10 bases separated the two germline ends. The CDR3 runs to 10 residues. CDR3 nucleotides: TGTGCCAGCGGACCGGGGGCCCAGTACTTC. This codes for CASGPGAQYF.

This clonotype was found a few times. The chain combines TRBV7-2 with TRBJ2-4; 7 bases map to TRBD1. This CDR3 region has 13 residues. The J segment lost 8 bases and the V segment lost 5 bases, leaving 6 bases of the junction unmatched. The germline V gene encodes CDR1 SGHTA and CDR2 FQGNSA. The CDR3 loop is CASSLRDRDIQYF. Here the CDR3 DNA reads TGTGCCAGCAGCCTTCGGGACAGAGACATTCAGTACTTC.

This clonotype has ten or more counts. The J gene is TRBJ2-4, the V gene TRBV12-3 or TRBV12-4; 10 bases fit TRBD2. The CDR3 has 17 residues. Germline trimming cut 6 bases from V and 1 base from J; bases unmatched to any gene: 9. CDR3: CASSRASGGGAKNIQYF. The CDR3 region has the DNA TGTGCCAGCAGCCGGGCTAGCGGGGGCGGGGCCAAAAACATTCAGTACTTC.

The chain combines TRBV20-1 with TRBJ2-3, with 8 bases matching TRBD2. Germline values: CDR1 DFQATT, CDR2 SNEGSKA (reference sequence). The V gene end was trimmed by 5 bases and the J gene end by 1 base; junction bases not matched to a gene: 8. The CDR3 has 15 residues. The CDR3 DNA reads TGCAGTGCTCTGGACGCGGGAGGCCGCACAGATACGCAGTATTTT. This sequence encodes CSALDAGGRTDTQYF.

The chain's CDR3 is CASSPGSLARDTQYF. For the CDR3, the DNA is TGTGCCAGCAGCCCGGGATCCCTGGCTCGGGATACGCAGTATTTT. The chain links TRBV3-1 to TRBJ2-3; TRBD2 is a possible D gene (5 bases). V was trimmed by 4 bases and J by 6 bases, leaving 17 bases between them. CDR1 is LGHDT and CDR2 is YNNKEL in the germline V gene (reference sequence). The CDR3 contains 15 residues.

The table lists this clonotype with a few counts. This chain joins TRBV6-2 or TRBV6-3 and TRBJ2-7; perhaps D is TRBD1 or TRBD2 (5 bases each). The CDR3 has 15 residues. Per the germline V gene, CDR1 is MNHEY and CDR2 is SVGEGT. V lost 0 bases, J lost 5 bases, and 14 bases lay in between. The CDR3 reads CASSYSSLGTDEQYF. Here the CDR3 DNA reads TGTGCCAGCAGTTACTCGTCTTTGGGGACGGACGAGCAGTACTTC.

The chain has TRBV19 and TRBJ2-6, with a possible D match to TRBD1 (5 bases). The V gene's germline CDR1 is LNHDA and CDR2 SQIVND (reference sequence). Trimming left V 6 bases short and J 0 bases short, with 9 bases between. The CDR3 covers 15 residues. CDR3: CASRGANSGANVLTF. The CDR3 nucleotides are TGTGCCAGTAGAGGGGCCAACTCTGGGGCCAACGTCCTGACTTTC.

Only a few counts were recorded for this clonotype. This rearrangement joins TRBV7-6 to TRBJ2-1; possible D gene TRBD2, 6 bases. The V and J ends lost 5 bases and 3 bases respectively, with 23 bases between them. The CDR3 is 18 residues long. Germline V CDR1 and CDR2: SGHVS, FNYEAQ. CDR3 sequence reads: CASSKGLNPIINYNEQFF. The CDR3 DNA follows: TGTGCCAGCAGCAAGGGACTGAATCCTATAATAAACTACAATGAGCAGTTCTTC.

This clonotype showed up many times. The rearrangement joins TRBV29-1 to TRBJ1-1; no reliable D call. The CDR3 covers 14 residues. The V gene lost 7 bases and the J gene lost 0 bases, with 15 bases spanning the gap. Germline-derived CDR1 and CDR2 are SQVTM and ANQGSEA. CDR3 sequence: CSASTTVMNTEAFF. CDR3 coding DNA: TGCAGCGCCTCGACCACGGTCATGAACACTGAAGCTTTCTTT.

This clonotype was picked up many times. The rearrangement uses TRBV12-3 or TRBV12-4 and TRBJ2-1; D gene uncertain. V lost 1 base and J 9 bases, leaving 10 bases between the germline ends. The CDR3 has 13 residues. The CDR3 bases are TGTGCCAGCAGTTTAGGTTCGGGCATTGAGCAGTTCTTC. This codes for CASSLGSGIEQFF.

The chain joins TRBV20-1 to TRBJ2-3, with D perhaps TRBD2 (6 bases). The V end was cut by 6 bases, the J end by 0 bases, with 16 bases between. Germline V gene data show CDR1 as DFQATT and CDR2 as SNEGSKA (reference sequence). This CDR3 is built from 15 residues. CDR3 bases: TGCAGTGCCCCGGCGGGGAGAGCTAGCACAGATACGCAGTATTTT. Amino acid sequence: CSAPAGRASTDTQYF.

This clonotype appeared a few times. The V call is TRBV6-1, the J call TRBJ2-1; 14 bases align to TRBD2. The CDR3 length is 16 residues. V was clipped by 5 bases and J by 2 bases; unmatched bases: 2. The germline gives CDR1 MNHNS, CDR2 SASEGT. The chain's CDR3 is CASSRLAGGTYNEQFF. The CDR3, as DNA: TGTGCCAGCAGTCGACTAGCGGGAGGGACCTACAATGAGCAGTTCTTC.

Concerning this clonotype itself: At one boundary the junction diverges from the germline segment, which might be a read error. This chain uses TRBV7-2 with TRBJ2-3; D gene unclear. The germline V gene has CDR1 SGHTA and CDR2 FQGNSA. CDR3 length: 12 amino acids. The CDR3 loop is CASSPGRLGVHF. The DNA of the CDR3 is TGTGCCAGCAGCCCCGGACGCCTTGGGGTCCATTTT.

This clonotype came up a few times. The chain uses TRBV6-6 and TRBJ1-4; tentative D call: TRBD1 (5 bases). CDR3 length equals 15 residues. The V end was cut by 6 bases, the J end by 11 bases, with 22 bases between. Germline assignment: CDR1 MNHNY and CDR2 SVGAGI (reference sequence). The CDR3 protein is CASRESGRRGMKLFF. CDR3 DNA: TGTGCCAGCAGAGAATCGGGCAGGCGGGGGATGAAACTGTTTTTT.

This clonotype was recorded many times. The rearrangement joins TRBV7-2 to TRBJ2-2; D may be TRBD1 (8 bases). The germline V gene encodes CDR1 SGHTA and CDR2 FQGNSA. V lost 3 bases and J 5 bases, leaving 13 bases between the germline ends. CDR3 length: 15 amino acids. The CDR3 spells CASSLYRGGTGELFF. The CDR3 nucleotides read TGTGCCAGCAGCTTGTACAGGGGGGGAACCGGGGAGCTGTTTTTT.

The chain has TRBV27 and TRBJ2-6; 7 bases line up with TRBD1. The V and J ends lost 2 bases and 0 bases, in that order; junction bases with no gene match: 7. Germline V gene sequence: CDR1 MNHEY, CDR2 SMNVEV (reference sequence). This CDR3 comprises 18 residues. CDR3 residues: CASSLAGGARSGANVLTF. CDR3 nucleotides: TGTGCCAGCAGTTTAGCAGGGGGAGCTCGCTCTGGGGCCAACGTCCTGACTTTC.

V is TRBV20-1 and J is TRBJ1-1; the D gene is possibly TRBD1 (5 bases). V was shortened by 3 bases and J by 4 bases, with 21 bases between the two germline ends. This CDR3 has 16 amino acids. Per the germline V gene, CDR1 is DFQATT and CDR2 is SNEGSKA (reference sequence). CDR3 residues: CSASAAGVQGGTEAFF. CDR3 nucleotide sequence: TGCAGTGCTAGCGCTGCGGGTGTCCAGGGTGGCACTGAAGCTTTCTTT.

The genes are TRBV7-2 and TRBJ1-6; D is possibly TRBD1 (5 bases). The ends were cut back, 4 bases at V and 0 bases at J, with 19 bases in the middle. The CDR3 loop spans 19 amino acids. CDR1 is SGHTA and CDR2 is FQGNSA in the germline V gene. CDR3 in amino acids: CASSYEIGAPSSYNSPLHF. The CDR3 coding sequence is TGTGCCAGCAGCTATGAAATTGGGGCCCCAAGCTCCTATAATTCACCCCTCCACTTT.

This clonotype was seen only a few times. V is TRBV6-6 and J is TRBJ2-3, with TRBD2 identical over 8 bases. The germline gives CDR1 MNHNY, CDR2 SVGAGI (reference sequence). V shed 7 bases and J 4 bases; nucleotides not matched to a gene: 10. The CDR3 is 15 residues long. The CDR3 protein is CASTTESGGPDTQYF. The CDR3 nucleotides are TGTGCCAGCACCACCGAAAGCGGGGGCCCAGATACGCAGTATTTT.

The sample holds many counts of this clonotype. The chain joins TRBV28 to TRBJ2-3; 10 bases agree with TRBD1. Germline CDR1 and CDR2: MDHEN and SYDVKM. CDR3 length: 14 amino acids. V shed 8 bases and J 4 bases; nucleotides not matched to a gene: 6. In DNA form, the CDR3 reads TGTGCCAGCCGGGACAGGGGTGGCGCAGATACGCAGTATTTT. Protein sequence: CASRDRGGADTQYF.